Below, one T cell receptor (beta chain) is given with its context. Its antigen is not identified. The PCR had 60 Vbeta and 13 Jbeta primers. Produced via immunoSEQ multiplex PCR; TCRdb's table is partial and in-frame only. The repertoire holds more than 85,000 clones, with around 76% as singletons. CDR1 SGHRS and CDR2 YFSETQ come from the germline V gene. V was pared by 5 bases and J by 1 base, with 15 bases between. This CDR3 has 15 amino acids. This sample was included in a study of cytomegalovirus exposure and HLA in healthy donors. Across the whole study: Caucasian-associated ancestry cluster membership applied to about 80% of about 370 genotyped donors.

Study-wide points: Many donors carried some public TCRs, although rarity characterized most TCR sequences. The classifier, whose performance was assessed in both the original and validation cohorts, reportedly diagnosed cytomegalovirus status with high specificity and sensitivity.

Sample: PBMCs. The clonotype comes from a man between 25 and 39 years old in good health and CMV-seropositive. The J gene is TRBJ2-5, the V gene TRBV5-1; TRBD2 might be the D (5 bases). The CDR3 loop reads CASRPRRVIQETQYF. CDR3 sequence (DNA): TGCGCCAGCAGGCCCCGGCGGGTGATCCAAGAGACCCAGTACTTC.